Each of the 24 T cell receptor beta chains below was sequenced from the same sample in a study of blood T cell repertoires in COVID-19. Only in-frame clones appear in the TCRdb table, and some are missing; sequencing was by immunoSEQ multiplex PCR. This table holds about 76,000 clones, roughly four fifths found once. The source material was peripheral blood. The source is a man in his 70s with acute or convalescent COVID-19.

J is TRBJ2-5 and V is TRBV5-1; 14 positions match TRBD2. Per the germline V gene, CDR1 is SGHRS and CDR2 is YFSETQ. V was pared by 4 bases and J by 5 bases, with 10 bases of the junction left unmatched. The CDR3 contains 17 residues. The CDR3 nucleotides are TGCGCCAGCAGCCAAGGGACTAGCGGGAGCGGGGGGGAGACCCAGTACTTC. Translated: CASSQGTSGSGGETQYF.

The chain combines TRBV6-6 with TRBJ1-2; a possible D gene is TRBD1 (6 bases). The CDR3 length is 18 residues. In germline, CDR1 is MNHNY, CDR2 SVGAGI (reference sequence). V lost 5 bases and J lost 8, with 30 bases in between. The CDR3 spells CASSPGGSQPDSLLGYTF. The CDR3 DNA reads TGTGCCAGCAGTCCGGGGGGGAGTCAACCGGACAGCCTCCTCGGCTACACCTTC.

The rearrangement uses TRBV18 and TRBJ2-7, with TRBD2 matching over 7 bases. Germline V lookup: CDR1 KGHSH, CDR2 LQKENI. The CDR3 has 16 amino acids. Unmatched junction bases numbered 9, after V lost 2 bases and J lost 2 bases. CDR3 nucleotides: TGTGCCAGCTCACCAGGTATCAGCGGGATGGCCTACGAGCAGTACTTC. Protein product: CASSPGISGMAYEQYF. Supplemented by reference TRBV18 and TRBJ2-7, the full variable domain reads NAGVMQNPRHLVRRRGQEARLRCSPMKGHSHVYWYRQLPEEGLKFMVYLQKENIIDESGMPKERFSAEFPKEGPSILRIQQVVRGDSAAYFCASSPGISGMAYEQYFGPGTRLTVT.

The CDR3 sequence: CASSQDLASAITDTQYF. The DNA of the CDR3 is TGCGCCAGCAGCCAAGATCTGGCTAGCGCGATCACAGATACGCAGTATTTT. The chain uses TRBV4-1 and TRBJ2-3; perhaps TRBD2 as D (6 bases). Trimming took off 0 bases at V and 2 bases at J, with 15 bases between the two ends. This CDR3 is built from 17 residues. Germline CDR1 is MGHRA and CDR2 is YSYEKL.

The CDR3 coding sequence is TGTGCCAGCTCACCAATACAACCTTTTCTTAATCAGCCCCAGCATTTT. It specifies CASSPIQPFLNQPQHF. V gene TRBV18 combines with J gene TRBJ1-5; D is uncertain. V gave up 2 bases and J gave up 4 bases, with 15 bases separating them. The CDR3 runs 16 residues. CDR1 and CDR2 (germline): KGHSH, LQKENI.

The chain couples TRBV3-1 (or the pseudogene TRBV3-2) to TRBJ2-2, with TRBD2 identical over 7 bases. Germline values: CDR1 LGHDT, CDR2 YNNKEL (reference sequence). V trimming: 7 bases; J trimming: 6 bases; junction bases outside the gene matches: 8. This CDR3 has 14 residues. The CDR3 loop is CASTQTSSAGELFF. Here the CDR3 DNA reads TGTGCCAGCACCCAGACTAGCAGTGCCGGGGAGCTGTTTTTT.

This sequence joins TRBV5-1 and TRBJ2-7; D might be TRBD2 (5 bases). The CDR3 is 13 residues long. V was cut by 4 bases and J by 2 bases, with 10 bases left in between. Germline V lookup: CDR1 SGHRS, CDR2 YFSETQ. CDR3 sequence (DNA): TGCGCCAGCAGCCAGCGGACCGCCTACGAGCAGTACTTC. Protein sequence: CASSQRTAYEQYF.

This clone was seen a few times. The chain carries TRBV11-2 and TRBJ2-7; 10 bases agree with TRBD1. This CDR3 comprises 15 residues. Germline V gene lookup returns CDR1 SGHAT and CDR2 FQNNGV. V lost 1 base and J lost 2; bases outside the gene matches: 2. The CDR3 coding sequence is TGTGCCAGCAGCTTAGCCGGGACAGGGGCCTACGAGCAGTACTTC. It yields the protein CASSLAGTGAYEQYF.

The V call is TRBV7-9, the J call TRBJ2-1, with a tentative D call TRBD1 (5 bases). Per germline, CDR1 SEHNR and CDR2 FQNEAQ (reference sequence). With 3 bases removed from V and 4 bases from J, the gap between germline ends came to 13 bases. There are 15 residues in the CDR3. CDR3 DNA: TGTGCCAGCAGCTTTCAGGGCTCCCTTTACAATGAGCAGTTCTTC. Protein product: CASSFQGSLYNEQFF.

The rearrangement links TRBV6-2 or TRBV6-3 to TRBJ2-2, with a tentative D call TRBD2 (5 bases). V lost 5 bases and J 6 bases, leaving 10 bases between the germline ends. Germline assignment: CDR1 MNHEY and CDR2 SVGEGT. This CDR3 is 13 amino acids long. This CDR3 reads CASSNDYSGELFF. CDR3 nucleotides: TGTGCCAGCAGTAACGACTACTCCGGGGAGCTGTTTTTT.

The chain is built from TRBV24-1 and TRBJ2-1, with 7 bases fitting TRBD2. CDR1 KGHDR and CDR2 SFDVKD come from the germline V gene. V shed 5 bases, J shed 7 bases, and the junction held 10 bases outside the gene matches. This CDR3 has 15 residues. The CDR3, as DNA: TGTGCCACCAGTGCCAATGCGGGAGTGGGGAATGAGCAGTTCTTC. Its translation is CATSANAGVGNEQFF.

The chain couples TRBV27 to TRBJ1-6, with 9 bases aligning to TRBD1. V shed 5 bases, J shed 11 bases, and the junction held 13 bases outside the gene matches. CDR3 size: 16 residues. The germline gives CDR1 MNHEY, CDR2 SMNVEV (reference sequence). CDR3 protein: CASSPFITGGSAPLHF. CDR3 in DNA: TGTGCCAGCAGTCCATTTATTACAGGGGGCAGCGCACCCCTCCACTTT.

The chain combines TRBV11-2 with TRBJ2-1, with TRBD1 identical over 10 bases. CDR1 is SGHAT and CDR2 is FQNNGV in the germline V gene. V lost 1 base to trimming and J lost 4 bases; unmatched junction nucleotides: 7. CDR3 size: 17 residues. The CDR3 region is CASSLVRTGGIYNEQFF. As DNA, the CDR3 is TGTGCCAGCAGCTTAGTCCGGACAGGGGGGATTTACAATGAGCAGTTCTTC.

The chain links TRBV12-3 or TRBV12-4 to TRBJ2-2, with TRBD2 matching 8 bases. J gave up 8 bases and V 3 bases, and 2 bases lay outside the gene matches. CDR3 length: 13 amino acids. The DNA of the CDR3 is TGTGCCAGCAGTTTTCAGCGGGAGGGGGAGCTGTTTTTT. Protein: CASSFQREGELFF.

This clone has a handful of counts. This chain connects TRBV28 to TRBJ1-1; D is perhaps TRBD1 (5 bases). CDR1 and CDR2 (germline): MDHEN, SYDVKM. This CDR3 comprises 14 residues. The ends were cut back, 2 bases at V and 1 base at J, with 8 bases in the middle. This chain's CDR3 is CASSLETGNTEAFF. CDR3 in DNA: TGTGCCAGCAGTTTAGAAACAGGGAACACTGAAGCTTTCTTT. The full variable domain, rest sourced from reference TRBV28 and TRBJ1-1, is DVKVTQSSRYLVKRTGEKVFLECVQDMDHENMFWYRQDPGLGLRLIYFSYDVKMKEKGDIPEGYSVSREKKERFSLILESASTNQTSMYLCASSLETGNTEAFFGQGTRLTVV.

The chain couples TRBV18 to TRBJ2-6, with 8 positions matching TRBD1. The V gene end was trimmed by 5 bases and the J gene end by 0 bases; junction bases not matched to a gene: 6. The CDR3 covers 17 residues. Germline lookup yields CDR1 KGHSH and CDR2 LQKENI. CDR3 nucleotides: TGTGCCAGCTCAGCGTACAGGGGGGACTCTGGGGCCAACGTCCTGACTTTC. Protein product: CASSAYRGDSGANVLTF.

This clone occurred once. The rearrangement joins TRBV7-3 to TRBJ2-1; D not certain. This CDR3 region has 16 residues. Germline CDR1 reads SGHTA; CDR2 reads FQGTGA. V dropped 1 base and J dropped 6 bases, with 16 bases sitting between them. CDR3 residues: CASSLMASPRGNEQFF. The DNA of the CDR3 is TGTGCCAGCAGCTTAATGGCGTCCCCCCGCGGCAATGAGCAGTTCTTC.

The chain carries TRBV19 and TRBJ1-5; 7 positions match TRBD1. Germline V lookup: CDR1 LNHDA, CDR2 SQIVND (reference sequence). The CDR3 totals 16 residues. V dropped 0 bases and J dropped 6; count of bases not matched to a gene: 8. DNA for the CDR3: TGTGCCAGTAGTATAGATCACAGGGGACCAGGTCAGCCCCAGCATTTT. Residues: CASSIDHRGPGQPQHF.

This rearrangement joins TRBV7-9 to TRBJ2-1; 11 nucleotides agree with TRBD2. CDR1 SEHNR and CDR2 FQNEAQ come from the germline V gene (reference sequence). The V and J ends lost 5 bases and 4 bases, in that order; junction bases with no gene match: 7. The CDR3 is 16 amino acids. The CDR3 here is CASSPIAGGDYNEQFF. The CDR3 nucleotides read TGTGCCAGCAGCCCTATAGCGGGAGGGGATTACAATGAGCAGTTCTTC.

The V gene is TRBV5-1, the J gene TRBJ1-6, with D possibly TRBD1 on 6 matching bases. V gave up 1 base and J gave up 6 bases, with 11 bases separating them. CDR3 length: 15 residues. In germline, CDR1 is SGHRS, CDR2 YFSETQ. The CDR3 coding sequence is TGCGCCAGCAGCTTGAACGGGGGGCCTAATTCACCCCTCCACTTT. Translating gives CASSLNGGPNSPLHF.

This chain joins TRBV19 and TRBJ1-1; 7 bases are a match to TRBD1. V shed 8 bases and J 4 bases; nucleotides not matched to a gene: 10. Germline CDR1 LNHDA, CDR2 SQIVND (reference sequence). CDR3 size: 14 residues. The CDR3 region has the DNA TGTGCCAGTCGCAACGGGAACAGGGGCACTGAAGCTTTCTTT. Translating gives CASRNGNRGTEAFF.

By sample fraction, this clone is medium-sized. The V gene is TRBV7-3, the J gene TRBJ2-1; 11 nucleotides agree with TRBD2. The CDR3 loop spans 17 amino acids. Germline assignment: CDR1 SGHTA and CDR2 FQGTGA. V shed 3 bases and J 5 bases; nucleotides not matched to a gene: 9. This CDR3 reads CASSFSPASGRNNEQFF. The CDR3 DNA sequence: TGTGCCAGCAGCTTCTCCCCGGCTAGCGGGAGGAACAATGAGCAGTTCTTC. Variable domain in full (rest from reference TRBV7-3 and TRBJ2-1): GAGVSQTPSNKVTEKGKYVELRCDPISGHTALYWYRQSLGQGPEFLIYFQGTGAADDSGLPNDRFFAVRPEGSVSTLKIQRTERGDSAVYLCASSFSPASGRNNEQFFGPGTRLTVL.

This clone was seen ten or more times. The V call is TRBV6-6, the J call TRBJ2-2; the match to TRBD1 covers 9 bases. This CDR3 has 14 residues. Germline CDR1 reads MNHNY; CDR2 reads SVGAGI (reference sequence). The V and J ends lost 7 bases and 9 bases, in that order; junction bases with no gene match: 9. As DNA, the CDR3 is TGTGCCAGCACCGTAGCACAGGGGGCACGGGAGCTGTTTTTT. Its protein is CASTVAQGARELFF.

This clone was counted only a few times. The genes are TRBV7-3 and TRBJ1-4; D is unresolved. CDR3 size: 13 residues. Germline V gene data show CDR1 as SGHTA and CDR2 as FQGTGA. V was shortened by 1 base and J by 7 bases, with 7 bases between the two germline ends. The DNA of the CDR3 is TGTGCCAGCAGCTTAAACCCGGGTGAAAAACTGTTTTTT. The encoded protein is CASSLNPGEKLFF.